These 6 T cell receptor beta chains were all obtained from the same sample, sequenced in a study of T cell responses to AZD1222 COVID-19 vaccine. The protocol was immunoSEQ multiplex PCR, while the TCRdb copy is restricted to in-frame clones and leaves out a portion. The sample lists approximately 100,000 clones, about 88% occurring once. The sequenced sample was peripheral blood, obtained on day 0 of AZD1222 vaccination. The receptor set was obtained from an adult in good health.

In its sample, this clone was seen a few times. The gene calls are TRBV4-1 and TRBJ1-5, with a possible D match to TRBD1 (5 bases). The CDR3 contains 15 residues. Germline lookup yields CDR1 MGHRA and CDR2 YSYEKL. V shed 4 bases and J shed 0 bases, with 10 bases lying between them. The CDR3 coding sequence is TGCGCCAGCAGCCTATCGACAGATAGCAATCAGCCCCAGCATTTT. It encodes CASSLSTDSNQPQHF.

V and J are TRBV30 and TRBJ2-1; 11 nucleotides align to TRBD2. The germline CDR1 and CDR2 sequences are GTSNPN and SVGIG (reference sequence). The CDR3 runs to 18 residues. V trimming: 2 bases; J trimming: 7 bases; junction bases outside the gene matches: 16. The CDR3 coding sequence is TGTGCCTGGAGTCCCCATAGCGGGAGGGCCTGGCTCTCGAATGAGCAGTTCTTC. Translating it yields CAWSPHSGRAWLSNEQFF.

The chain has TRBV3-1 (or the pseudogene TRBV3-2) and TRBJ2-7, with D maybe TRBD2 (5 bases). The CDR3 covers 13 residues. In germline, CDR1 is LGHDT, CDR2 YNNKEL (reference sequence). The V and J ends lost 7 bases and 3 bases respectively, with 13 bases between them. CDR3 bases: TGTGCCAGCACCGGCAGAGGGAGCTACGAGCAGTACTTC. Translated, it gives CASTGRGSYEQYF.

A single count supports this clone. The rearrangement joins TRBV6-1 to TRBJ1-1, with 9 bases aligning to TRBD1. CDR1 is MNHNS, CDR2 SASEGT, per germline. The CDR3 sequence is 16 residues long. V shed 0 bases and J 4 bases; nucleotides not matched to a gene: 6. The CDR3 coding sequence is TGTGCCAGCAGTGAAGCGTGGACAGGGGATGGCACTGAAGCTTTCTTT. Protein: CASSEAWTGDGTEAFF.

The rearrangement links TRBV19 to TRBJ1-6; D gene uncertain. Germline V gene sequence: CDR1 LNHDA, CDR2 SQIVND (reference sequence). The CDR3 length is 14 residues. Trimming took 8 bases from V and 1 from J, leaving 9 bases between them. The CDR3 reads CASGDQSYNSPLHF. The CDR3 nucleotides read TGTGCCAGTGGGGATCAGTCCTATAATTCACCCCTCCACTTT.

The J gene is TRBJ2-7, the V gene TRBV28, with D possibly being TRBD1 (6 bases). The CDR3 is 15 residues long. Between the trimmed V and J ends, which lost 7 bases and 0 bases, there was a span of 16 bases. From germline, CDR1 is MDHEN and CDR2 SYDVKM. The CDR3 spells CASTKTGTVSYEQYF. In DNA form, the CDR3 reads TGTGCCAGCACCAAGACAGGCACCGTCTCCTACGAGCAGTACTTC.